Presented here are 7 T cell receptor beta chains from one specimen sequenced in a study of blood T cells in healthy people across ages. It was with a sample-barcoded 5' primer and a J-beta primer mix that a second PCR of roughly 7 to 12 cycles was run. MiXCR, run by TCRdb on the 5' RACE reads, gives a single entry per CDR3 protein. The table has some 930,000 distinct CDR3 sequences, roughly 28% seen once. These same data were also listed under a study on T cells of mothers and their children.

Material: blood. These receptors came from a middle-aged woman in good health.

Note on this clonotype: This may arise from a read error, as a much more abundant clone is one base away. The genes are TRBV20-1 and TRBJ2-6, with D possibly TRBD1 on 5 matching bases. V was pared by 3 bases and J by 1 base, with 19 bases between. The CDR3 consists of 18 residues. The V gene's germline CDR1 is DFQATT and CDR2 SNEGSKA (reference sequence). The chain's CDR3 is CSARFPGSYPSGANVLTF. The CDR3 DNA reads TGCAGTGCTAGGTTTCCAGGGTCCTACCCTTCTGGGGCCAACGTCCTGACTTTC.

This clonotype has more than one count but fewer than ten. The CDR3, as DNA: TGTGCCAGCAGTTATAACTCCTACAATGAGCAGTTCTTC. As protein: CASSYNSYNEQFF. The rearrangement uses TRBV6-2 or TRBV6-3 and TRBJ2-1; D uncertain. The germline gives CDR1 MNHEY, CDR2 SVGEGT. Deletions cut 3 bases from V and 0 bases from J, with 3 bases between. The CDR3 is made up of 13 amino acids.

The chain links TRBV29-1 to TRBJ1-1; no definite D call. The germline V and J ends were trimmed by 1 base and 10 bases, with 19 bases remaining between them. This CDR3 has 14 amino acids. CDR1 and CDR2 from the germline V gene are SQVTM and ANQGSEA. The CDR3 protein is CSVEGRVTPSGAFF. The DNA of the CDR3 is TGCAGCGTTGAAGGGAGGGTGACCCCATCGGGAGCTTTCTTT.

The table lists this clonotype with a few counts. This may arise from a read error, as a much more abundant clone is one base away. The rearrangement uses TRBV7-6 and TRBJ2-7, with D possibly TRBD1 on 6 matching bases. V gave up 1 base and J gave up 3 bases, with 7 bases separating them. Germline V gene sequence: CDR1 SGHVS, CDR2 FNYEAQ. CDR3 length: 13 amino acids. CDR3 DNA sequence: TGTGCCAGCAGCTTAGAGGGGGACTACGAGCAGTACTTC. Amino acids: CASSLEGDYEQYF.

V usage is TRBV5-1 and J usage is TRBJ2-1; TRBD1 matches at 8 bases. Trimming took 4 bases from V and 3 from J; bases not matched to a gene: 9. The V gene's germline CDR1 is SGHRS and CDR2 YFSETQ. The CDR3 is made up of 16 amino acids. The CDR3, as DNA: TGCGCCAGCAGCCTGGAACAGGGGGTGATCTACAATGAGCAGTTCTTC. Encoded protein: CASSLEQGVIYNEQFF.

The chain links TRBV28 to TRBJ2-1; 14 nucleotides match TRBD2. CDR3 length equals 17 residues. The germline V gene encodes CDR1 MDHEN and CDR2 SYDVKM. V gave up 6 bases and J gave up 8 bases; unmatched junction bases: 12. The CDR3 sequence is CASSQGLAGARRDEQFF. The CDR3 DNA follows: TGTGCCAGCAGCCAGGGACTAGCGGGGGCTCGAAGGGATGAGCAGTTCTTC.

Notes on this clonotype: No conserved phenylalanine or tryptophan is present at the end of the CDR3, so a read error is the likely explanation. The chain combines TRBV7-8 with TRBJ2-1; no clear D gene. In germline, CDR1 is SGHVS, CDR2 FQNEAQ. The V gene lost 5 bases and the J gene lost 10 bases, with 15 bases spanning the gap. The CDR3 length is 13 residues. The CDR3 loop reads CASSTPPSAEQFC. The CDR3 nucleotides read TGTGCCAGCAGCACCCCACCGTCTGCGGAGCAGTTCTGC.